This TCR beta chain was sequenced for a study of neurological immune-mediated disorders. Study results and caveats: Sharing of CDR3 amino acid sequences among expanded clones across subjects was absent, suggesting private repertoires in all groups.

The CDR3 is made up of 16 amino acids. Trimming took 2 bases from V and 3 from J; bases not matched to a gene: 8. CDR1 is SGHKS, CDR2 YYEKEE, per germline (reference sequence). 2 million PBMCs stored at -80 C were the source of the unsorted libraries. With 10-nucleotide random UMIs, 5'RACE was used to make the cDNA. Every sequencing run drew on 15-18 subjects and yielded over 170 million TCR-beta sequences. TCRdb redid the calling of the 5' RACE reads with MiXCR, one entry per CDR3 protein. Among 49,000 or so distinct CDR3 sequences listed, roughly 17% were seen once. This clonotype was recorded at least ten times. The antigen is not known.

Sequencing input: PBMCs. This TCR derives from a man in his 60s in good health. V gene TRBV5-5 combines with J gene TRBJ1-1; 9 nucleotides match TRBD1. The CDR3 reads CASSLRTGAVDTEAFF. The CDR3 nucleotides read TGTGCCAGCAGCTTACGGACAGGGGCGGTTGACACTGAAGCTTTCTTT.